This is a list of T cell receptor beta chains from one sample in a study of blood T cell repertoires in COVID-19. Assay: immunoSEQ multiplex PCR; the TCRdb copy retains only in-frame clones and omits some. The sample has some 450,000 clones, about 87% seen once. What was sequenced was peripheral blood. The receptor source for this set is a man between 18 and 29 years old with COVID-19, enrolled during active disease. Each CDR3 is given with its conserved first and last residue. Fields, in order: D gene, V gene, clone size, J gene, CDR3 protein, CDR3 DNA. A D gene is named only where the DNA matches it firmly. Part of the rows lack a size; the others show once, few, many or a class for expanded clones.

D: TRBD2
V: TRBV19
size: .
J: TRBJ2-5
CDR3: CASSTSRPAGGLVETQYF
DNA: TGTGCCAGTAGTACCTCTCGGCCAGCGGGAGGGTTAGTGGAGACCCAGTACTTC

D: TRBD2
V: TRBV7-9
size: .
J: TRBJ2-2
CDR3: CASSWGRGENGELFF
DNA: TGTGCCAGCAGCTGGGGCCGGGGGGAAAACGGGGAGCTGTTTTTT

D: .
V: TRBV10-3
size: once
J: TRBJ2-5
CDR3: CAIKSGAGETQYF
DNA: TGTGCCATCAAATCTGGGGCGGGGGAGACCCAGTACTTC

D: TRBD1
V: TRBV10-3
size: .
J: TRBJ2-5
CDR3: CAIGDRAQGTQYF
DNA: TGTGCCATCGGAGACAGGGCCCAGGGGACCCAGTACTTC

D: .
V: TRBV5-1
size: once
J: TRBJ2-1
CDR3: CASSLTLGQGGNEQFF
DNA: TGCGCCAGCAGCTTGACCTTGGGGCAGGGGGGTAATGAGCAGTTCTTC

D: TRBD1
V: TRBV15
size: .
J: TRBJ1-2
CDR3: CATSRDPGTGAPGYTF
DNA: TGTGCCACCAGCAGAGATCCCGGGACAGGGGCTCCTGGCTACACCTTC

D: TRBD2
V: TRBV5-1
size: once
J: TRBJ2-3
CDR3: CASGKSSGRLDTQYF
DNA: TGCGCCAGCGGGAAATCTAGCGGGAGGTTAGATACGCAGTATTTT

D: .
V: TRBV2
size: .
J: TRBJ2-7
CDR3: CATMGGYEQYF
DNA: TGTGCAACCATGGGGGGATACGAGCAGTACTTC

D: TRBD2
V: TRBV7-9
size: .
J: TRBJ2-1
CDR3: CASSPGGLAFGNEQFF
DNA: TGTGCCAGCAGCCCGGGGGGACTAGCGTTCGGTAATGAGCAGTTCTTC

D: .
V: TRBV29-1
size: .
J: TRBJ1-1
CDR3: CSVPRGGGLGTEAFF
DNA: TGCAGCGTCCCCCGGGGGGGAGGCCTGGGCACTGAAGCTTTCTTT

D: .
V: TRBV11-3
size: .
J: TRBJ2-5
CDR3: CASSLFTERRETQYF
DNA: TGTGCCAGCAGCTTATTTACCGAGCGGAGGGAGACCCAGTACTTC

D: .
V: TRBV15
size: .
J: TRBJ2-2
CDR3: CATSSSPEQLFF
DNA: TGTGCCACCAGCAGCTCGCCAGAACAGCTGTTTTTT

D: TRBD2
V: TRBV30
size: .
J: TRBJ2-1
CDR3: CAWSAGLAGNEQFF
DNA: TGTGCCTGGAGTGCGGGGCTAGCGGGGAATGAGCAGTTCTTC

D: TRBD1
V: TRBV6-5
size: .
J: TRBJ1-2
CDR3: CASSYASGGASGYTF
DNA: TGTGCCAGCAGTTACGCGTCAGGGGGCGCGAGTGGCTACACCTTC

D: TRBD2
V: TRBV5-8
size: .
J: TRBJ2-1
CDR3: CASSLIGEAGRYNNEQFF
DNA: TGTGCCAGCAGCCTCATTGGGGAAGCGGGGCGTTATAACAATGAGCAGTTCTTC

D: .
V: TRBV14
size: .
J: TRBJ2-7
CDR3: CASSQVQGSLEQYF
DNA: TGTGCCAGCAGCCAAGTCCAGGGGTCCCTCGAGCAGTACTTC

D: .
V: TRBV5-1
size: .
J: TRBJ2-3
CDR3: CASSSTLAGSADTQYF
DNA: TGCGCCAGCAGCTCCACGCTAGCAGGCTCCGCAGATACGCAGTATTTT

D: TRBD2
V: TRBV7-8
size: .
J: TRBJ2-1
CDR3: CASSRGLAGGYEQFF
DNA: TGTGCCAGCAGTCGGGGACTAGCGGGGGGTTATGAGCAGTTCTTC

D: .
V: TRBV2
size: once
J: TRBJ1-4
CDR3: CASNRLGEKLFF
DNA: TGTGCCAGCAACAGGCTCGGGGAAAAACTGTTTTTT

D: TRBD1
V: TRBV5-1
size: .
J: TRBJ1-2
CDR3: CASSPETGYGYTF
DNA: TGCGCCAGCAGCCCCGAGACAGGGTATGGCTACACCTTC

D: .
V: TRBV6-5
size: .
J: TRBJ1-2
CDR3: CASSMDFPAGGYTF
DNA: TGTGCCAGCAGTATGGACTTCCCGGCGGGGGGCTACACCTTC

D: .
V: TRBV7-6
size: .
J: TRBJ1-2
CDR3: CASSLGPGDYGYTF
DNA: TGTGCCAGCAGCTTAGGTCCAGGGGACTATGGCTACACCTTC

D: TRBD1
V: TRBV2
size: few
J: TRBJ2-1
CDR3: CASSRDGTGFEQFF
DNA: TGTGCCAGCAGTAGAGACGGGACAGGGTTTGAGCAGTTCTTC

D: .
V: TRBV27
size: once
J: TRBJ1-5
CDR3: CASSLAGVNQPQHF
DNA: TGTGCCAGCAGTTTGGCCGGGGTCAATCAGCCCCAGCATTTT

D: TRBD1
V: TRBV19
size: .
J: TRBJ2-5
CDR3: CACGTGGNQETQYF
DNA: TGTGCCTGCGGGACAGGGGGGAATCAAGAGACCCAGTACTTC

D: .
V: TRBV3-1/TRBV3-2
size: .
J: TRBJ1-2
CDR3: CASSLGGVGYTF
DNA: TGTGCCAGCAGCCTAGGGGGTGTGGGCTACACCTTC

D: .
V: TRBV5-1
size: .
J: TRBJ2-2
CDR3: CASSPGRGTGELFF
DNA: TGCGCCAGCAGCCCGGGGAGGGGGACCGGGGAGCTGTTTTTT

D: .
V: TRBV18
size: .
J: TRBJ1-1
CDR3: CASSPRGQQNTEAFF
DNA: TGTGCCAGCTCACCACGAGGACAGCAGAACACTGAAGCTTTCTTT

D: TRBD1
V: TRBV27
size: .
J: TRBJ2-1
CDR3: CASSTRRTGVNEQFF
DNA: TGTGCCAGCAGTACGCGTAGGACAGGCGTCAATGAGCAGTTCTTC

D: TRBD1
V: TRBV27
size: few
J: TRBJ1-1
CDR3: CASSLFDRVGTEAFF
DNA: TGTGCCAGCAGTTTATTTGACAGGGTAGGCACTGAAGCTTTCTTT

D: .
V: TRBV27
size: .
J: TRBJ2-3
CDR3: CASRPLNTDTQYF
DNA: TGTGCCAGCAGGCCACTTAACACAGATACGCAGTATTTT

D: TRBD2
V: TRBV5-1
size: .
J: TRBJ2-3
CDR3: CASSLWAGVTSDTQYF
DNA: TGCGCCAGCAGCTTGTGGGCGGGAGTGACCTCAGATACGCAGTATTTT

D: TRBD1
V: TRBV14
size: .
J: TRBJ1-6
CDR3: CASSQDLGQGLSPLHF
DNA: TGTGCCAGCAGCCAAGACCTTGGACAGGGGCTCTCACCCCTCCACTTT

D: .
V: TRBV12-3/TRBV12-4
size: .
J: TRBJ1-2
CDR3: CASTLKAGMYYTF
DNA: TGTGCCAGCACTTTGAAAGCAGGAATGTACTACACCTTC

D: .
V: TRBV7-2
size: once
J: TRBJ1-2
CDR3: CASSLAELAGYTF
DNA: TGTGCCAGCAGCCTTGCGGAACTGGCAGGCTACACCTTC

D: TRBD1
V: TRBV3-1/TRBV3-2
size: .
J: TRBJ1-6
CDR3: CASSPSPKRRAGGGNSPLHF
DNA: TGTGCCAGCAGCCCATCTCCTAAGAGGAGGGCAGGGGGCGGTAATTCACCCCTCCACTTT

D: .
V: TRBV5-4
size: .
J: TRBJ2-3
CDR3: CASSFPGADTQYF
DNA: TGTGCCAGCAGCTTCCCAGGGGCAGATACGCAGTATTTT

D: TRBD1
V: TRBV12-3/TRBV12-4
size: .
J: TRBJ1-2
CDR3: CASSYRGSYTF
DNA: TGTGCCAGCAGTTACAGGGGGAGCTACACCTTC

D: TRBD2
V: TRBV2
size: .
J: TRBJ2-1
CDR3: CASRASGSSYNEQFF
DNA: TGTGCCAGCAGGGCTAGCGGGTCTTCATACAATGAGCAGTTCTTC

D: .
V: TRBV28
size: .
J: TRBJ1-3
CDR3: CASSSPLSGNTIYF
DNA: TGTGCCAGCAGTTCCCCCCTCTCTGGAAACACCATATATTTT

D: TRBD2
V: TRBV7-3
size: .
J: TRBJ2-7
CDR3: CASRSLAGNVYEQYF
DNA: TGTGCCAGCAGGTCCCTAGCGGGGAATGTCTACGAGCAGTACTTC